This T cell receptor beta chain was documented in a study of cytomegalovirus exposure and HLA in healthy donors. The study's findings and limits: Information on immune exposure was restricted to one variable (CMV serostatus).

This CDR3 comprises 19 residues. Per germline, CDR1 SGHVS and CDR2 FQNEAQ. V was cut by 2 bases and J by 4 bases, with 26 bases left in between. The PCR employed 60 Vbeta primers together with 13 Jbeta primers. Clones were read by immunoSEQ multiplex PCR, and TCRdb kept only the in-frame ones, dropping some. The profile shows 100,000 to 130,000 clones, around 73% of them singletons. With respect to this clone: Its matching antigen is unknown.

This TCR was sampled from a man in his thirties or forties in good health and CMV-seronegative. The genes are TRBV7-8 and TRBJ1-1; D unclear. The sequencing input was PBMCs. The CDR3 loop reads CASSLNPLGQAKGSTEAFF. The CDR3, as DNA: TGTGCCAGCAGCTTAAATCCATTGGGTCAGGCAAAAGGGAGCACTGAAGCTTTCTTT. The variable domain in full, with the rest retrieved from reference TRBV7-8 and TRBJ1-1, is GAGVSQSPRYKVAKRGQDVALRCDPISGHVSLFWYQQALGQGPEFLTYFQNEAQLDKSGLPSDRFFAERPEGSVSTLKIQRTQQEDSAVYLCASSLNPLGQAKGSTEAFFGQGTRLTVV.